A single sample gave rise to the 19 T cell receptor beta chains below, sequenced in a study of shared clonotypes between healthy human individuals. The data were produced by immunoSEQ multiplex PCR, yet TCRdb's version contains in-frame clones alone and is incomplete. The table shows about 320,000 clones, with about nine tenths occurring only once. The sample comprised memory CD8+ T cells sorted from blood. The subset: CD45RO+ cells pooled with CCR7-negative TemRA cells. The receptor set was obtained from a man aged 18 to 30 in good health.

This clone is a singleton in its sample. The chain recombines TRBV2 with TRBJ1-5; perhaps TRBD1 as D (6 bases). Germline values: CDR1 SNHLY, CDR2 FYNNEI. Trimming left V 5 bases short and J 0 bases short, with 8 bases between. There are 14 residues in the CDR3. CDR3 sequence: CASSRTDSNQPQHF. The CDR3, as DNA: TGTGCCAGCAGTCGGACAGATAGCAATCAGCCCCAGCATTTT. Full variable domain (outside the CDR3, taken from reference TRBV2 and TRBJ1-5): EPEVTQTPSHQVTQMGQEVILRCVPISNHLYFYWYRQILGQKVEFLVSFYNNEISEKSEIFDDQFSVERPDGSNFTLKIRSTKLEDSAMYFCASSRTDSNQPQHFGDGTRLSIL.

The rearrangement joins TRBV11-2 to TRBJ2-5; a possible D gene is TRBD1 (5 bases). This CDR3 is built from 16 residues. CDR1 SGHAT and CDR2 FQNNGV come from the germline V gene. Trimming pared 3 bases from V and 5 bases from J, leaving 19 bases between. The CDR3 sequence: CASSLGHALGRETQYF. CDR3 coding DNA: TGTGCCAGCAGCTTGGGGCACGCGTTAGGCAGGGAGACCCAGTACTTC.

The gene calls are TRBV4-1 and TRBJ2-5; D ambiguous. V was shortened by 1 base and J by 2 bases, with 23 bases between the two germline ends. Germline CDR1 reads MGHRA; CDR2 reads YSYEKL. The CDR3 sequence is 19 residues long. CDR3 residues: CASSQVRSPESWKQETQYF. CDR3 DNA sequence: TGCGCCAGCAGCCAAGTTAGGTCCCCGGAGTCCTGGAAGCAAGAGACCCAGTACTTC.

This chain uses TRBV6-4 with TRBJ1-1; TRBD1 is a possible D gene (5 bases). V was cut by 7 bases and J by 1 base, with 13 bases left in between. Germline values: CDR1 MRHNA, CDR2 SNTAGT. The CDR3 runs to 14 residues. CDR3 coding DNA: TGTGCCAGCAAACGAACAGGAGAGAACACTGAAGCTTTCTTT. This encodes CASKRTGENTEAFF.

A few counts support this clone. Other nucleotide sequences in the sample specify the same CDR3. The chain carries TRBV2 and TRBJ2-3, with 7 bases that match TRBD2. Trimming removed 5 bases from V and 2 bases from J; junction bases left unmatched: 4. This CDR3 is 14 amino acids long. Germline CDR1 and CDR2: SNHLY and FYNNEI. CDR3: CASSFGTNTDTQYF. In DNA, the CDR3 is TGTGCCAGCAGTTTCGGGACTAACACAGATACGCAGTATTTT.

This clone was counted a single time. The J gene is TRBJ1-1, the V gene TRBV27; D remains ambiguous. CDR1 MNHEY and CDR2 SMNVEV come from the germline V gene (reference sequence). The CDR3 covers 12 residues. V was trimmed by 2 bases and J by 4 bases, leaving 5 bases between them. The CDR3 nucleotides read TGTGCCAGCAGTTTACGGGGCACTGAAGCTTTCTTT. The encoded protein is CASSLRGTEAFF.

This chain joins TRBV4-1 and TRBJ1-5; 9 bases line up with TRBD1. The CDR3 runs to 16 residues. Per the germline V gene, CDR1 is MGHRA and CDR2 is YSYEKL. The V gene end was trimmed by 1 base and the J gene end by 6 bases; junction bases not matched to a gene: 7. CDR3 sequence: CASSQVGTGRIQPQHF. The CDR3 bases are TGCGCCAGCAGCCAAGTGGGGACAGGGCGGATTCAGCCCCAGCATTTT.

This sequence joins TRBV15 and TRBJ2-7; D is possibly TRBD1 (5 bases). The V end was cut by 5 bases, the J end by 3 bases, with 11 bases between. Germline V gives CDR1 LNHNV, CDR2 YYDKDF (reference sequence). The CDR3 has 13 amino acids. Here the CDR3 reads CATSSQTDYEQYF. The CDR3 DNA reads TGTGCCACCAGCTCCCAGACAGACTACGAGCAGTACTTC.

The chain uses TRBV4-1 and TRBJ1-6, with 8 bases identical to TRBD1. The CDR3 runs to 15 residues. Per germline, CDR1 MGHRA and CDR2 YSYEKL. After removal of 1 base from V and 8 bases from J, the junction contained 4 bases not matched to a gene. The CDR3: CASSQVSGGDSPLHF. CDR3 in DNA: TGCGCCAGCAGCCAAGTTTCAGGGGGCGATTCACCCCTCCACTTT.

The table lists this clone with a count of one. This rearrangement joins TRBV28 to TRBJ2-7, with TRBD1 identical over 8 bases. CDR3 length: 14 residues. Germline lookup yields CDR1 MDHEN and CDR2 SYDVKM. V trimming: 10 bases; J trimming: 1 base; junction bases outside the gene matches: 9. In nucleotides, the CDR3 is TGTGCCATCAGGGGGACAGGCAATTCCTACGAGCAGTACTTC. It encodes CAIRGTGNSYEQYF.

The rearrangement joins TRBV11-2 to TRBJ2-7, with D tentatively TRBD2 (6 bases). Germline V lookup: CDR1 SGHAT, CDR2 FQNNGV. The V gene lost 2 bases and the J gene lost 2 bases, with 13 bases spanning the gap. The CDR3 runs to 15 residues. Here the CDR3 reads CASSLRLDITYEQYF. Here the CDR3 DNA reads TGTGCCAGCAGCTTAAGACTAGATATAACCTACGAGCAGTACTTC. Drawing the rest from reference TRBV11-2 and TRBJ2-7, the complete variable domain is EAGVAQSPRYKIIEKRQSVAFWCNPISGHATLYWYQQILGQGPKLLIQFQNNGVVDDSQLPKDRFSAERLKGVDSTLKIQPAKLEDSAVYLCASSLRLDITYEQYFGPGTRLTVT.

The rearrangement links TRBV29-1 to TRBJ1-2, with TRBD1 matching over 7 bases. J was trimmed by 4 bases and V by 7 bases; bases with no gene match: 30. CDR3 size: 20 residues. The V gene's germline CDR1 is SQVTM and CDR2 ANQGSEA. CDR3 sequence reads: CSGTDRRTPPAIGYGYGYTF. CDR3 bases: TGCAGCGGGACGGACAGGCGAACTCCACCTGCTATCGGATATGGCTATGGCTACACCTTC.

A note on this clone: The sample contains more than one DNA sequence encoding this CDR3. CDR3 in DNA: TGTGCCAGCAGTTTAGGACAGGGATATCGTTCACCCCTCCACTTT. Its protein product is CASSLGQGYRSPLHF. The V and J genes are TRBV27 and TRBJ1-6; 8 nucleotides agree with TRBD1. The germline V gene has CDR1 MNHEY and CDR2 SMNVEV (reference sequence). The trim removed 2 bases at V and 9 bases at J, leaving 6 bases unmatched. This CDR3 comprises 15 residues.

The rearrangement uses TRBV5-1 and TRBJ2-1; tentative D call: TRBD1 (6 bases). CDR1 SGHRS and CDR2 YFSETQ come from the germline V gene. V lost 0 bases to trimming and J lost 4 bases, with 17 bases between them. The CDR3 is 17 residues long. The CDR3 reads CASSLEGHIFQYNEQFF. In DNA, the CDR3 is TGCGCCAGCAGCTTGGAGGGACATATTTTCCAATACAATGAGCAGTTCTTC.

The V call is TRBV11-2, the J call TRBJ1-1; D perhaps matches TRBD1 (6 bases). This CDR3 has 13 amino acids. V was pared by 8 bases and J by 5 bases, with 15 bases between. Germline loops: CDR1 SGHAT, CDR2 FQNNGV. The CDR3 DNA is TGTGCCAGCCGATCTGGAGGGGGAACTGAAGCTTTCTTT. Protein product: CASRSGGGTEAFF.

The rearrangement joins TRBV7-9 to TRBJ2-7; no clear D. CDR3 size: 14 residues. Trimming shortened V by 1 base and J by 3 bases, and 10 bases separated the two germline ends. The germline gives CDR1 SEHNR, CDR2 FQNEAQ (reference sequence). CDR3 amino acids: CASSLDQNNYEQYF. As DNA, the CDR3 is TGTGCCAGCAGCTTAGACCAGAACAACTACGAGCAGTACTTC.

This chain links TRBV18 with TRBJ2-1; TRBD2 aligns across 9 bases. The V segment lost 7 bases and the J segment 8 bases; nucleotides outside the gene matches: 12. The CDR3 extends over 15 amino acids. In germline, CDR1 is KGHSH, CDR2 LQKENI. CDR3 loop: CASFAPSGTSDEQFF. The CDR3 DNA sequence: TGTGCCAGCTTCGCCCCTAGCGGGACGTCGGATGAGCAGTTCTTC.

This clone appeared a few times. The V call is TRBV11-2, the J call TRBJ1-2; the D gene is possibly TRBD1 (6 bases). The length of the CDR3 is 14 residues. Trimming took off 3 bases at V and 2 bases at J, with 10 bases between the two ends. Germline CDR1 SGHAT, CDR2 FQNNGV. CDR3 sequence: CASSLRTVNYGYTF. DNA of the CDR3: TGTGCCAGCAGCTTGCGGACAGTCAACTATGGCTACACCTTC.

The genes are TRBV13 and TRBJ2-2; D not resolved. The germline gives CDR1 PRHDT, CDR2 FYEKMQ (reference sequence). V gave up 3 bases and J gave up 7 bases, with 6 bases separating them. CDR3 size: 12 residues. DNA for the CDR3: TGTGCCAGCAGCTTCTACAGCGGGGAGCTGTTTTTT. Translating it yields CASSFYSGELFF.